This TCR beta chain was captured by sequencing in a study of T cells in localized non-small cell lung cancer. Findings and limits, study-wide: A raised T cell density in blood coincided with lengthier overall survival. Of the top 100 tumor clones, median around 60 were in adjacent lung, around 28 among its top 100.

The germline V gene has CDR1 ENHRY and CDR2 SYGVKD. The V gene lost 10 bases and the J gene lost 5 bases, with 24 bases spanning the gap. This CDR3 is built from 15 residues. Concerning this clone itself: Its antigen is not identified.

TCRdb's copy holds only in-frame clones and misses some; the assay was immunoSEQ multiplex PCR. The sample includes 70,000 to 85,000 clones, 84% seen only once; the top ten take 1% to 1.5%. This specimen was peripheral blood, taken before any cancer treatment. The source is an older female donor with stage I lung adenocarcinoma. The chain is built from TRBV10-3 and TRBJ2-7; D perhaps matches TRBD1 (6 bases). The CDR3 here is CATLRDMGLVNEQYF. CDR3 sequence (DNA): TGTGCCACTCTCCGGGACATGGGCTTAGTGAACGAGCAGTACTTC.